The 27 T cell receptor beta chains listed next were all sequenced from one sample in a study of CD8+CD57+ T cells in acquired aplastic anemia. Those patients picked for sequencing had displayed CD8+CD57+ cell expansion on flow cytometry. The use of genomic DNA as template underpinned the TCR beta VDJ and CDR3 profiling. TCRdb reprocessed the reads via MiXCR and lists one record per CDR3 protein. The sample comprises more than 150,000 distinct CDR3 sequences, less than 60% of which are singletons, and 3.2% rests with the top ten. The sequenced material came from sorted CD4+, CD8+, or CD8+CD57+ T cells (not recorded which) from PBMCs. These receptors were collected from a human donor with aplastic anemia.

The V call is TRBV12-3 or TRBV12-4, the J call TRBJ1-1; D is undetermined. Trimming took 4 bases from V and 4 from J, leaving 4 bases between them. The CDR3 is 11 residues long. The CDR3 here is CASSSSTEAFF. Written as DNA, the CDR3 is TGTGCCAGCAGTTCTAGCACTGAAGCTTTCTTT.

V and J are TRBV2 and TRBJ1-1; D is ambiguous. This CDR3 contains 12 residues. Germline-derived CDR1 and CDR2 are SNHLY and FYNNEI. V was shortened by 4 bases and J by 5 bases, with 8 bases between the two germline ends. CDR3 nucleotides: TGTGCCAGCAGTGCCACCTCAACTGAAGCTTTCTTT. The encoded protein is CASSATSTEAFF.

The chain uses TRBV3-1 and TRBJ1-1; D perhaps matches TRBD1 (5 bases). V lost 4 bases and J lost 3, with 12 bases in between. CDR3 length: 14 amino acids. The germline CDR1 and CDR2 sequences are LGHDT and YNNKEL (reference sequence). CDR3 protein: CASSPPAGYTEAFF. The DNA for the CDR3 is TGTGCCAGCAGCCCCCCCGCAGGGTACACTGAAGCTTTCTTT.

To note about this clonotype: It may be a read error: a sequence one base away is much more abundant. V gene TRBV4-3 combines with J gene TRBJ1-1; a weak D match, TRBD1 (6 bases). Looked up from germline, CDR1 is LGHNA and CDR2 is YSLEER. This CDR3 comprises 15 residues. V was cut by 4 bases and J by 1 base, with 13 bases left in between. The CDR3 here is CASSRDPRGNTEAFF. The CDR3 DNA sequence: TGCGCCAGCAGCCGAGATCCCAGGGGGAACACTGAAGCTTTCTTT.

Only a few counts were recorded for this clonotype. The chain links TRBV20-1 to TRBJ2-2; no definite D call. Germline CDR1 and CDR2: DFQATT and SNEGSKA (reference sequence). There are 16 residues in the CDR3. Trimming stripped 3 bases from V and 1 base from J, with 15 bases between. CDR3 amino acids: CSASRHPGVNTGELFF. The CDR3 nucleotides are TGCAGTGCTAGTAGGCATCCTGGGGTGAACACCGGGGAGCTGTTTTTT.

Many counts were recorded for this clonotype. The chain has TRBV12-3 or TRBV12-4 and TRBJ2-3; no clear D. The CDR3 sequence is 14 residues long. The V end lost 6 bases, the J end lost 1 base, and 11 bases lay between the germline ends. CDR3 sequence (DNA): TGTGCCAGCAGCACACACTCGGGCACAGATACGCAGTATTTT. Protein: CASSTHSGTDTQYF.

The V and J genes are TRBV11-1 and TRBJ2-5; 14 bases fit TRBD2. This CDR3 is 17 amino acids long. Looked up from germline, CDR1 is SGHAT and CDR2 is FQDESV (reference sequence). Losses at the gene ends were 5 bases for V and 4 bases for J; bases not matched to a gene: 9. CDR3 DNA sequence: TGTGCCAGCAGCCAGGGCGGACTAGCGGGGGGAGGAGAGACCCAGTACTTC. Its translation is CASSQGGLAGGGETQYF.

DNA of the CDR3: TGTGCCAGCAGCTTAGAGCCCTTTACAGATACGCAGTATTTT. The encoded protein is CASSLEPFTDTQYF. This chain links TRBV7-2 with TRBJ2-3; D is unresolved. The germline V gene encodes CDR1 SGHTA and CDR2 FQGNSA. The CDR3 length is 14 residues. Trimming took 1 base from V and 3 from J, leaving 8 bases between them.

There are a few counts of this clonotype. CDR3 region: CSVGGQNTEAFF. DNA for the CDR3: TGCAGCGTTGGAGGGCAGAACACTGAAGCTTTCTTT. The rearrangement uses TRBV29-1 and TRBJ1-1; no clear D. Germline values: CDR1 SQVTM, CDR2 ANQGSEA. Trimming took off 4 bases at V and 1 base at J, with 7 bases between the two ends. CDR3 length equals 12 residues. The full variable domain, with the rest looked up from reference TRBV29-1 and TRBJ1-1, is SAVISQKPSRDICQRGTSLTIQCQVDSQVTMMFWYRQQPGQSLTLIATANQGSEATYESGFVIDKFPISRPNLTFSTLTVSNMSPEDSSIYLCSVGGQNTEAFFGQGTRLTVV.

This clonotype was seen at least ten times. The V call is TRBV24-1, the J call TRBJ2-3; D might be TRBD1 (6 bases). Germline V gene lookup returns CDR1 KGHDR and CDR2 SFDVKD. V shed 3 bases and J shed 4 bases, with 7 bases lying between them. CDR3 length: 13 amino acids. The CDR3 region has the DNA TGTGCCACCAGTGATCCAGGGGCAGATACGCAGTATTTT. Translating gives CATSDPGADTQYF.

The DNA of the CDR3 is TGCGCCAGCAGCTTGGCCCGGGACGCTAATTCACCCCTCCACTTT. Translated: CASSLARDANSPLHF. This rearrangement joins TRBV5-1 to TRBJ1-6; weak D call: TRBD1 (5 bases). Germline CDR1 SGHRS, CDR2 YFSETQ. V gave up 0 bases and J gave up 6 bases, with 10 bases separating them. The CDR3 is 15 residues long.

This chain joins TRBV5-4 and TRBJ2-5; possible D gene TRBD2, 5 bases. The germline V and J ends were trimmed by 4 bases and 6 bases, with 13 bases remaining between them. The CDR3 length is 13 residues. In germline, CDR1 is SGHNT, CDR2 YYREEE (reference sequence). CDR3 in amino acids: CASSPRTGKTQYF. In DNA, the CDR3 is TGTGCCAGCAGCCCCAGGACGGGAAAGACCCAGTACTTC.

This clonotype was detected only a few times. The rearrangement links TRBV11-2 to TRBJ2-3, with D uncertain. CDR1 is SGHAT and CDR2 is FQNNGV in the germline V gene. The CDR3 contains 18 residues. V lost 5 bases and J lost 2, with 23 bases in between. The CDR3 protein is CASSALALAPSNTDTQYF. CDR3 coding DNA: TGTGCCAGCAGCGCCCTTGCCCTCGCACCAAGTAACACAGATACGCAGTATTTT.

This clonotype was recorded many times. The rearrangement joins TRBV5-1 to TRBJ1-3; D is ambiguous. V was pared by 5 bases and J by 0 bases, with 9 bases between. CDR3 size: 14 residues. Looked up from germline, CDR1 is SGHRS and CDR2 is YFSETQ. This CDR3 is CASRESGSGNTIYF. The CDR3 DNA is TGCGCCAGCAGGGAAAGCGGCTCTGGAAACACCATATATTTT. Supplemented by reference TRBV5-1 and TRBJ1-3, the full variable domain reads KAGVTQTPRYLIKTRGQQVTLSCSPISGHRSVSWYQQTPGQGLQFLFEYFSETQRNKGNFPGRFSGRQFSNSRSEMNVSTLELGDSALYLCASRESGSGNTIYFGEGSWLTVV.

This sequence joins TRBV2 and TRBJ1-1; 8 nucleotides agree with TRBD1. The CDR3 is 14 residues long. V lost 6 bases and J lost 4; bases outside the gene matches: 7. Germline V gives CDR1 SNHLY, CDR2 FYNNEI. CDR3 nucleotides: TGTGCCAGCAGGGGGGACAGGTCGGGCACTGAAGCTTTCTTT. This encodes CASRGDRSGTEAFF. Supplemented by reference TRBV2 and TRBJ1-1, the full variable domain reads EPEVTQTPSHQVTQMGQEVILRCVPISNHLYFYWYRQILGQKVEFLVSFYNNEISEKSEIFDDQFSVERPDGSNFTLKIRSTKLEDSAMYFCASRGDRSGTEAFFGQGTRLTVV.

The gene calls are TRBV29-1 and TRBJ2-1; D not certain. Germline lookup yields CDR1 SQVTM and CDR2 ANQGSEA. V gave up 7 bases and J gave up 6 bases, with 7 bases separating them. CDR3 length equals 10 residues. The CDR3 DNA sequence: TGCAGCGGGGCCACCAATGAGCAGTTCTTC. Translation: CSGATNEQFF.

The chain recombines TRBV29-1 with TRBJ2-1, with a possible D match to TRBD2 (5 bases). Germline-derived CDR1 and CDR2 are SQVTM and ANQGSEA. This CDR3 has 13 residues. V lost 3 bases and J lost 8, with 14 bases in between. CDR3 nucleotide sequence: TGCAGCGTTGACGGGGTATCCATTTATGAGCAGTTCTTC. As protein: CSVDGVSIYEQFF.

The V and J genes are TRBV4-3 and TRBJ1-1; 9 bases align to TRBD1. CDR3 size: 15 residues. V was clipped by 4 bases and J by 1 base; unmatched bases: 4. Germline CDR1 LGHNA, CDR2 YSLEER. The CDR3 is CASSRQQGANTEAFF. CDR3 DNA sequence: TGCGCCAGCAGCCGTCAACAGGGGGCGAACACTGAAGCTTTCTTT.

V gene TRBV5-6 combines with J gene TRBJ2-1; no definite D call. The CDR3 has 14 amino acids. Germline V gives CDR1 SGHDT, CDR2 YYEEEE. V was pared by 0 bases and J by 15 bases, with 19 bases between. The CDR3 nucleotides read TGTGCCAGCAGCTTGGATGTAGGGATGAAGCTTACGTTCTTC. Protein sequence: CASSLDVGMKLTFF.

The DNA of the CDR3 is TGTGCCATCAGTGAAGGGACAGGGGAGACCCAGTACTTC. Translating it yields CAISEGTGETQYF. This chain links TRBV10-3 with TRBJ2-5; TRBD1 matches 9 bases. Trimming at V came to 3 bases and at J to 5 bases, leaving 1 base not matched to a gene. The germline CDR1 and CDR2 sequences are ENHRY and SYGVKD. CDR3 length equals 13 residues.

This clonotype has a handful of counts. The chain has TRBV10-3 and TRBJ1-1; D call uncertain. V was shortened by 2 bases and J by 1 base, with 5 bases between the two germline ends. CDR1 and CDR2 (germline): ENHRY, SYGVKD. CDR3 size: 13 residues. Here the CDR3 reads CAISEAGNTEAFF. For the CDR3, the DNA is TGTGCCATCAGTGAGGCAGGGAACACTGAAGCTTTCTTT.

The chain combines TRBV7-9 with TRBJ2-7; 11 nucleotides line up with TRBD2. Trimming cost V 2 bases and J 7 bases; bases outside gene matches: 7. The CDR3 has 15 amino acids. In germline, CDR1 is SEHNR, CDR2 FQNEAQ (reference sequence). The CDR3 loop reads CASSLNSLAGGEQYV. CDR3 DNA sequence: TGTGCCAGCAGCTTAAACTCGCTAGCGGGGGGTGAGCAGTACGTC.

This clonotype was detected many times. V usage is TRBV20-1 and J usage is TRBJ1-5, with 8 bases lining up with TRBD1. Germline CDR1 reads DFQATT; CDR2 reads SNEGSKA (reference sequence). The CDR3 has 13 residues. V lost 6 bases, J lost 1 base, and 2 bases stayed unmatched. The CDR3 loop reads CSARTGSNQPQHF. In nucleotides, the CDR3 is TGCAGTGCCCGGACAGGGAGCAATCAGCCCCAGCATTTT.

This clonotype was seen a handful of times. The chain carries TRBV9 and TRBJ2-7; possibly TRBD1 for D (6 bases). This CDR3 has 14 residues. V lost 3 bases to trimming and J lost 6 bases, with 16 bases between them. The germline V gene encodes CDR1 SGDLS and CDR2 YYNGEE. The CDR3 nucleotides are TGTGCCAGCAGCGGCGCGGACAGCCCACGCGAGCAGTACTTC. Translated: CASSGADSPREQYF.

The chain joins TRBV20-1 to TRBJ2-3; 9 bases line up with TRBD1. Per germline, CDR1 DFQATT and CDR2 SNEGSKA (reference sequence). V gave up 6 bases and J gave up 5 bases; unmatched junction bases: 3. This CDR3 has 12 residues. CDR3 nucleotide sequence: TGCAGTGCCACGACAGGGGGAGATACGCAGTATTTT. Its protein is CSATTGGDTQYF.

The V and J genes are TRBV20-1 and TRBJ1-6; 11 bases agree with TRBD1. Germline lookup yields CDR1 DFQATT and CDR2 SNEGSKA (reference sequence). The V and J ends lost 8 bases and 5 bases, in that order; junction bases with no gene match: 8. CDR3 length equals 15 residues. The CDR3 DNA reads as TGCAGTTCTAACGGACAGGGGGCTAATAATTCACCCCTCCACTTT. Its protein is CSSNGQGANNSPLHF.

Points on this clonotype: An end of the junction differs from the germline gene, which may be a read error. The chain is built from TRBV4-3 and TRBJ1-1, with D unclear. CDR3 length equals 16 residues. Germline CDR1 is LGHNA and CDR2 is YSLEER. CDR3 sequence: CVSSQGLGQANTEAFF. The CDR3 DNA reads TGCGTCAGCAGCCAAGGGTTGGGCCAGGCTAACACTGAAGCTTTCTTT.